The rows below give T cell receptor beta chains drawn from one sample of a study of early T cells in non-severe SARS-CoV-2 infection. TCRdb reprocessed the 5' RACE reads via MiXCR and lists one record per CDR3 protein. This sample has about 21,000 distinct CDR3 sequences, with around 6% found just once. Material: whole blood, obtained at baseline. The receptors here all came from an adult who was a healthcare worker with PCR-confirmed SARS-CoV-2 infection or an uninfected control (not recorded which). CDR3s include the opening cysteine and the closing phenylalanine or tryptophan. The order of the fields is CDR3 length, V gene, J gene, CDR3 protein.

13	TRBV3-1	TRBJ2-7	CASSQWRGYEQYF
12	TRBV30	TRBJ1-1	CAWSPANTEAFF
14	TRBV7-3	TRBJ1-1	CASSIGTGNTEAFF
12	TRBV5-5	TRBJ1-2	CASDSKSYGYTF
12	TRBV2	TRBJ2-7	CASLTGAYEQYF
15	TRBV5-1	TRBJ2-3	CASSSRGQSTDTQYF
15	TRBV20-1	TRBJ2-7	CSASSLAGGNTEQYF
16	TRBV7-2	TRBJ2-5	CASSFLLAGGKETQYF
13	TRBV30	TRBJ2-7	CAWDRDRASVEYF
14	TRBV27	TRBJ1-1	CASSLSRGTVEAFF
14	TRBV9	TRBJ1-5	CASSGGASNQPQHF
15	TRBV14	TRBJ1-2	CASSQGSLTSYGYTF
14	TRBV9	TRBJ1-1	CASSGDSMNTEAFF
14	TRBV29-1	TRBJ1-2	CSVEDLQGARGYTF
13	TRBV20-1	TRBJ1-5	CSATGTGYQPQHF
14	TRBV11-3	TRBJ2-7	CASSEGGLTYEQYF
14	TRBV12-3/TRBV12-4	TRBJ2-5	CASSSAGWRETQYF
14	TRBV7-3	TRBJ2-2	CASSVNRGTGELFF
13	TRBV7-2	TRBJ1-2	CASSFQGQDGYTF
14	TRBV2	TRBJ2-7	CASSPPGRAGEQYF
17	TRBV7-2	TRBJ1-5	CASSLEGGRGGSQPQHF
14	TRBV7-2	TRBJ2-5	CASSFRTQEETQYF
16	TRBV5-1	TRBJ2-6	CASSLDGGQAPNVLTF
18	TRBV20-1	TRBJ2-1	CSARRPSGGDLMYNEQFF
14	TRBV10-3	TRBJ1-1	CAVRGTTGSTEAFF
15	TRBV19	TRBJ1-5	CASSMLQGASQPQHF
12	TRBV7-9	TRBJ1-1	CASSFEGTEAFF
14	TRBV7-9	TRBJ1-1	CASRTGALSTEAFF
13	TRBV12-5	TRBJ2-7	CASSTEGPYEQYF
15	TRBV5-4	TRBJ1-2	CASSPTSRQRHGYTF
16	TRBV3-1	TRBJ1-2	CASSSIGGPRRVVYTF
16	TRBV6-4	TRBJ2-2	CAEPPRGRGNTGELFF
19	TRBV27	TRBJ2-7	CASSLYGTGFTPSSYEQYF
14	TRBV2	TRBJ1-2	CASSVGQGNYGYTF
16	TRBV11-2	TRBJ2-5	CASRSTSGGARETQYF
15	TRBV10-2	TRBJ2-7	CASSESSGIGYEQYF
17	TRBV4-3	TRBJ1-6	CASSQDAPGQGGTPLHF
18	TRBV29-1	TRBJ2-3	CSVEDDLFAPRVTDTQYF
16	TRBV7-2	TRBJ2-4	CASSLWAGEPQNIQYF
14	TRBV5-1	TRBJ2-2	CASSFVGGTGELFF
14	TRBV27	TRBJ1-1	CASSSRGAQTEAFF
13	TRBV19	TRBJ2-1	CASSIAPRARQFF
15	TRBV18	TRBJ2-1	CASSQTGGTYNEQFF
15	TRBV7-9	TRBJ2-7	CASSLDRGSSYEQYF
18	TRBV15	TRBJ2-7	CATSRELAGATNYYEQYF
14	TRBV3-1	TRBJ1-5	CASSHRGPNQPQHF
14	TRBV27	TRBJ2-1	CASSLRGGNNEQFF
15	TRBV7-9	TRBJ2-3	CASSLWGQSTDTQYF
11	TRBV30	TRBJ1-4	CAWKNRVELFF
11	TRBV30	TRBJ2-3	CAWRFSDTQYF
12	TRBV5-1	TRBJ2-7	CASTAPSYEQYF
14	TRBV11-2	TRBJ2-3	CASSSTSGADTQYF